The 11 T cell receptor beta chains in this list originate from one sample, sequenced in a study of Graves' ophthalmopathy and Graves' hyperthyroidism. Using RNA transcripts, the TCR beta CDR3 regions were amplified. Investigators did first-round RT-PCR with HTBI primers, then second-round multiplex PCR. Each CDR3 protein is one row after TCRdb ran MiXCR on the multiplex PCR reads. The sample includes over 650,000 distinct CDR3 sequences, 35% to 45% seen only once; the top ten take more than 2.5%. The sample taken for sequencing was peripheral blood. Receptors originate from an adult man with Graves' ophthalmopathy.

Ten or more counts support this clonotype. As DNA, the CDR3 is TGTGCCAGCAGCTTAGACGGGGATAATTCACCCCTCCACTTT. Its protein product is CASSLDGDNSPLHF. V gene TRBV7-8 combines with J gene TRBJ1-6, with no clear D. This CDR3 has 14 residues. Germline V gives CDR1 SGHVS, CDR2 FQNEAQ. V dropped 1 base and J dropped 5 bases, with 6 bases sitting between them. The variable domain in full, with the rest retrieved from reference TRBV7-8 and TRBJ1-6, is GAGVSQSPRYKVAKRGQDVALRCDPISGHVSLFWYQQALGQGPEFLTYFQNEAQLDKSGLPSDRFFAERPEGSVSTLKIQRTQQEDSAVYLCASSLDGDNSPLHFGNGTRLTVT.

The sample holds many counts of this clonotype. CDR3: CASSEFRTGFHEQYF. CDR3 in DNA: TGTGCCAGCAGTGAATTCCGGACAGGGTTCCACGAGCAGTACTTC. The chain carries TRBV25-1 and TRBJ2-7; TRBD1 aligns across 8 bases. The trim removed 1 base at V and 5 bases at J, leaving 7 bases unmatched. This CDR3 has 15 amino acids. CDR1 is MGHDK, CDR2 SYGVNS, per germline.

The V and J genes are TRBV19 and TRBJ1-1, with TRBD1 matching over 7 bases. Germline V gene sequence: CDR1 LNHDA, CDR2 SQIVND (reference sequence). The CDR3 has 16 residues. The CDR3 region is CASGLVLRQGDTEAFF. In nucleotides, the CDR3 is TGTGCTAGTGGTTTGGTACTCCGACAGGGCGACACTGAAGCTTTCTTT.

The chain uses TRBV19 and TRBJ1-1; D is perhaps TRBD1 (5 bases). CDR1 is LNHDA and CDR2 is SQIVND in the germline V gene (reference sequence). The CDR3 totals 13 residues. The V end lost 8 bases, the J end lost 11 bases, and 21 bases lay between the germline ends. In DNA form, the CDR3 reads TGTGCCAGTTACTCGGCCAGGGTCGATGAGGCTTTCTTT. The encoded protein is CASYSARVDEAFF. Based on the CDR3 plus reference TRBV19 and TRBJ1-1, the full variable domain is DGGITQSPKYLFRKEGQNVTLSCEQNLNHDAMYWYRQDPGQGLRLIYYSQIVNDFQKGDIAEGYSVSREKKESFPLTVTSAQKNPTAFYLCASYSARVDEAFFGQGTRLTVV.

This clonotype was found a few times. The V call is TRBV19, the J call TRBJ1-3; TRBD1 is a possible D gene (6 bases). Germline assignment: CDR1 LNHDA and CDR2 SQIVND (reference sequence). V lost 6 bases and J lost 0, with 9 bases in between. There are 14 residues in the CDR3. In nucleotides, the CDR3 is TGTGCCAGTAGCCCAGGGGCCTCTGGAAACACCATATATTTT. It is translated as CASSPGASGNTIYF.

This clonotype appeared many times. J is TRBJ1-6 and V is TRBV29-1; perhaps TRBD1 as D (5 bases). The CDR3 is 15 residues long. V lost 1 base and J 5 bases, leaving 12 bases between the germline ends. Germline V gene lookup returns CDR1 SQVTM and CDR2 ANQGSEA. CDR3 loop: CSVEGSAGNNSPLHF. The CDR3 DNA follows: TGCAGCGTTGAAGGGTCAGCAGGGAATAATTCACCCCTCCACTTT.

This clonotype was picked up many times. The CDR3 region is CASSLHVQPQHF. The CDR3 DNA follows: TGTGCCAGCAGTTTACATGTCCAGCCCCAGCATTTT. The chain couples TRBV12-3 or TRBV12-4 to TRBJ1-5; D is undetermined. CDR3 length: 12 amino acids. Trimming left V 2 bases short and J 7 bases short, with 6 bases between.

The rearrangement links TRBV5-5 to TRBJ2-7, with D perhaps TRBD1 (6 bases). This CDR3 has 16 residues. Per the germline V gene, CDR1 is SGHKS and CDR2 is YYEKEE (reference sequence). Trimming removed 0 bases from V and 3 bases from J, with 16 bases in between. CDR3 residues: CASSLDRATLIYEQYF. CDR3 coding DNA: TGTGCCAGCAGCTTGGACAGGGCTACTTTAATCTACGAGCAGTACTTC.

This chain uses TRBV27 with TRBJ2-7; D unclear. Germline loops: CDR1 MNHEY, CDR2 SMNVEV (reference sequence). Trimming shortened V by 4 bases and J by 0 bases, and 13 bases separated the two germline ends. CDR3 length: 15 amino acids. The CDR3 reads CASSYRNRSSYEQYF. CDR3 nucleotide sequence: TGTGCCAGCAGTTACCGGAACAGAAGCTCCTACGAGCAGTACTTC.

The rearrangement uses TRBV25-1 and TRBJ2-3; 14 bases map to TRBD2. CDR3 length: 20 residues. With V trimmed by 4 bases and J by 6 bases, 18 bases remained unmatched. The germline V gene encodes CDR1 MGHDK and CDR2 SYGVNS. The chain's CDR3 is CASSGGTDLTSGGAGDTQYF. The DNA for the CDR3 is TGTGCCAGCAGTGGGGGGACGGACCTGACTAGCGGGGGGGCTGGGGATACGCAGTATTTT.

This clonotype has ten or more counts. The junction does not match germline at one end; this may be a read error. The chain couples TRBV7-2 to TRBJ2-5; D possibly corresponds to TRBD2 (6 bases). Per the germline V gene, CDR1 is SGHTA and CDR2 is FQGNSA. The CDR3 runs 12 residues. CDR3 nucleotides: TGTGCCAGCAGCAGGCCGGGAGAGGCCCAGTACTTC. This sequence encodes CASSRPGEAQYF.